The present T cell receptor beta chain was sequenced within a study of T cell repertoires in cytomegalovirus infection. The germline V gene has CDR1 MDHEN and CDR2 SYDVKM. The length of the CDR3 is 16 residues. Trimming took 4 bases from V and 4 from J, leaving 18 bases between them. This clonotype was counted ten times or more. Its target is unknown. A single record per CDR3 protein comes from TCRdb applying MiXCR to the reads. The sample records roughly 500,000 distinct CDR3 sequences, roughly a third being singletons. This chain links TRBV28 with TRBJ2-3; unclear D gene. Here the sequenced sample was cultured PBMCs, taken from culture after CMV antigen stimulation. This sequence was found in a human donor in good health (CMV status not recorded). Some clones in this sample may be carry-over from other donors' samples. The CDR3 bases are TGTGCCAGCAGTTCCCAGATGGGCCTATCGTCAGATACGCAGTATTTT. Translated: CASSSQMGLSSDTQYF. Full variable domain (outside the CDR3, taken from reference TRBV28 and TRBJ2-3): DVKVTQSSRYLVKRTGEKVFLECVQDMDHENMFWYRQDPGLGLRLIYFSYDVKMKEKGDIPEGYSVSREKKERFSLILESASTNQTSMYLCASSSQMGLSSDTQYFGPGTRLTVL.